This entry is about one TCR beta chain. This sample is part of a study of T cells in localized non-small cell lung cancer. The germline V gene has CDR1 SGHRS and CDR2 YFSETQ. Trimming took 3 bases from V and 7 from J; bases not matched to a gene: 16. CDR3 length equals 18 residues. Only in-frame clones appear in the TCRdb table, and some are missing; sequencing was by immunoSEQ multiplex PCR. The table includes fewer than 35,000 clones, about nine tenths detected once. The gene calls are TRBV5-1 and TRBJ2-1; 10 bases match TRBD2. This clonotype originated in a man aged 40-75 years with stage III lung adenocarcinoma. This specimen was peripheral blood mononuclear cells, taken before any cancer treatment. Here the CDR3 reads CASSSSGGAMRGYNEQFF. CDR3 nucleotide sequence: TGCGCCAGCAGCTCAAGCGGGGGGGCCATGAGAGGTTATAATGAGCAGTTCTTC. Variable domain in full (rest from reference TRBV5-1 and TRBJ2-1): KAGVTQTPRYLIKTRGQQVTLSCSPISGHRSVSWYQQTPGQGLQFLFEYFSETQRNKGNFPGRFSGRQFSNSRSEMNVSTLELGDSALYLCASSSSGGAMRGYNEQFFGPGTRLTVL.